One sample yielded the 19 T cell receptor beta chains listed below, sequenced in a study of OX40 agonist ivuxolimab in advanced cancers. Libraries were prepared by immunoSEQ multiplex PCR; TCRdb keeps only in-frame clonotypes and omits some of them. This table has 20,000 to 25,000 clones, 80% to 90% appearing once. The sequenced sample was CD4+ or CD8+ T cells sorted from blood, obtained in a trial of the OX40 agonist ivuxolimab. The receptors were gathered from an adult with an advanced solid tumor such as melanoma, head and neck, liver or kidney cancer.

This clone was counted a single time. The rearrangement uses TRBV6-5 and TRBJ2-2; tentatively, D is TRBD1 (6 bases). The germline CDR1 and CDR2 sequences are MNHEY and SVGAGI. The CDR3 loop spans 15 amino acids. V was trimmed by 5 bases and J by 6 bases, leaving 16 bases between them. The CDR3 sequence is CASSTQGASPGELFF. The CDR3 DNA follows: TGTGCCAGCAGTACACAGGGCGCCTCCCCCGGGGAGCTGTTTTTT.

V is TRBV7-9 and J is TRBJ2-1, with 9 positions matching TRBD2. Germline V gene lookup returns CDR1 SEHNR and CDR2 FQNEAQ (reference sequence). This CDR3 is 16 amino acids long. V dropped 5 bases and J dropped 3; count of bases not matched to a gene: 8. The chain's CDR3 is CASSPLIAGVYNEQFF. The CDR3 nucleotides are TGTGCCAGCAGCCCGTTAATAGCGGGGGTCTACAATGAGCAGTTCTTC. Full variable domain (outside the CDR3, taken from reference TRBV7-9 and TRBJ2-1): DTGVSQNPRHKITKRGQNVTFRCDPISEHNRLYWYRQTLGQGPEFLTYFQNEAQLEKSRLLSDRFSAERPKGSFSTLEIQRTEQGDSAMYLCASSPLIAGVYNEQFFGPGTRLTVL.

About this clone itself: The junction departs from germline at one end; a sequencing error may be responsible. CDR3 DNA: TGCGCCAGCCGTGATGGGGCGGGTAATGAAAAACTGTTTTTT. Its protein is CASRDGAGNEKLFF. J is TRBJ1-4 and V is TRBV10-2, with D perhaps TRBD1 (5 bases). The CDR3 has 14 residues. Germline CDR1 and CDR2: WSHSY and SAAADI.

The chain is built from TRBV13 and TRBJ2-1; TRBD2 aligns across 7 bases. In germline, CDR1 is PRHDT, CDR2 FYEKMQ (reference sequence). The length of the CDR3 is 14 residues. V lost 5 bases to trimming and J lost 6 bases; unmatched junction nucleotides: 7. CDR3: CASSRPGTINEQFF. The DNA for the CDR3 is TGTGCCAGCAGCCGTCCCGGGACTATCAATGAGCAGTTCTTC.

This clone occurred once. This chain's CDR3 is CASSESGKGYGYTF. CDR3 DNA sequence: TGTGCCAGCAGTGAGTCGGGGAAGGGGTATGGCTACACCTTC. The chain joins TRBV2 to TRBJ1-2; possible D gene TRBD1, 5 bases. CDR3 size: 14 residues. Per the germline V gene, CDR1 is SNHLY and CDR2 is FYNNEI. V was clipped by 3 bases and J by 5 bases, with 13 bases between them.

As regards this clone: This same CDR3 is encoded by further DNA sequences in the sample. This CDR3 is CASSAGQGPDTQYF. The CDR3 DNA reads as TGTGCCAGCAGCGCCGGACAGGGGCCAGATACGCAGTATTTT. The chain employs TRBV9 and TRBJ2-3; 9 bases align to TRBD1. CDR3 size: 14 residues. Germline assignment: CDR1 SGDLS and CDR2 YYNGEE. J lost 4 bases, V lost 3 bases, and 3 bases had no gene match.

The chain recombines TRBV19 with TRBJ2-7; 10 nucleotides match TRBD2. The CDR3 consists of 14 residues. Trimming at V came to 5 bases and at J to 3 bases, leaving 4 bases not matched to a gene. CDR1 LNHDA and CDR2 SQIVND come from the germline V gene (reference sequence). In DNA, the CDR3 is TGTGCCAGTAGTCTAGCGGGAGCCCGCTACGAGCAGTACTTC. Residues: CASSLAGARYEQYF.

Notes on this clone: This specimen includes other DNA sequences encoding the same CDR3. This chain joins TRBV7-9 and TRBJ1-5; 7 nucleotides agree with TRBD1. Germline loops: CDR1 SEHNR, CDR2 FQNEAQ (reference sequence). This CDR3 region has 13 residues. V lost 5 bases to trimming and J lost 4 bases; unmatched junction nucleotides: 2. The CDR3 is CASSPGGNQPQHF. The CDR3 nucleotides read TGTGCCAGCAGCCCAGGGGGGAATCAGCCCCAGCATTTT.

This sequence joins TRBV5-1 and TRBJ2-5, with 7 bases fitting TRBD1. Looked up from germline, CDR1 is SGHRS and CDR2 is YFSETQ. This CDR3 spans 15 amino acids. With 6 bases clipped from V and 4 bases from J, the junction kept 12 bases outside the gene matches. The DNA for the CDR3 is TGCGCCAGCAAGACCGAGGGGGCAGCAGGAGAGACCCAGTACTTC. Translated: CASKTEGAAGETQYF. Full variable domain (outside the CDR3, taken from reference TRBV5-1 and TRBJ2-5): KAGVTQTPRYLIKTRGQQVTLSCSPISGHRSVSWYQQTPGQGLQFLFEYFSETQRNKGNFPGRFSGRQFSNSRSEMNVSTLELGDSALYLCASKTEGAAGETQYFGPGTRLLVL.

The rearrangement links TRBV9 to TRBJ2-7; perhaps D is TRBD1 or TRBD2 (5 bases each). The CDR3 runs to 15 residues. Germline V gene sequence: CDR1 SGDLS, CDR2 YYNGEE. V shed 4 bases and J shed 3 bases, with 17 bases lying between them. The CDR3 region has the DNA TGTGCCAGCAGCCCCCGGGACCGATCGATCTACGAGCAGTACTTC. Translated, it gives CASSPRDRSIYEQYF. The whole variable domain, filled in from reference TRBV9 and TRBJ2-7, reads DSGVTQTPKHLITATGQRVTLRCSPRSGDLSVYWYQQSLDQGLQFLIQYYNGEERAKGNILERFSAQQFPDLHSELNLSSLELGDSALYFCASSPRDRSIYEQYFGPGTRLTVT.

The genes are TRBV7-6 and TRBJ1-6; D may be TRBD1 (5 bases). This CDR3 is 17 amino acids long. Germline loops: CDR1 SGHVS, CDR2 FNYEAQ. The V gene lost 5 bases and the J gene lost 0 bases, with 14 bases spanning the gap. CDR3 coding DNA: TGTGCCAGCAGCCTTATGGGGGAAGGCTCCTATAATTCACCCCTCCACTTT. This codes for CASSLMGEGSYNSPLHF.

The chain uses TRBV6-5 and TRBJ1-1, with 9 bases aligning to TRBD1. V shed 5 bases and J 11 bases; nucleotides not matched to a gene: 12. CDR3 length equals 14 residues. The V gene's germline CDR1 is MNHEY and CDR2 SVGAGI. CDR3: CASSPGTGSVGAFF. The CDR3 DNA follows: TGTGCCAGCAGTCCCGGGACAGGGTCGGTTGGGGCTTTCTTT.

The chain recombines TRBV4-2 with TRBJ2-1; D is unclear. CDR3 length: 13 amino acids. CDR1 is LGHNA and CDR2 is YNFKEQ in the germline V gene. V lost 0 bases to trimming and J lost 14 bases, with 14 bases between them. Here the CDR3 DNA reads TGTGCCAGCAGCCAAGATCTGGATGAGCATGAGTTCTTC. It codes for CASSQDLDEHEFF.

The chain is built from TRBV20-1 and TRBJ2-7; no clear D gene. Between the trimmed V and J ends, which lost 6 bases and 4 bases, there was a span of 10 bases. CDR1 is DFQATT, CDR2 SNEGSKA, per germline (reference sequence). The CDR3 is 11 amino acids. CDR3: CSARAGYEQYF. The CDR3 DNA is TGCAGTGCACGGGCTGGATACGAGCAGTACTTC.

The CDR3 loop reads CASNRLAGLYNEQFF. The CDR3 DNA is TGTGCCAGCAATAGACTAGCGGGTCTTTACAATGAGCAGTTCTTC. V gene TRBV2 combines with J gene TRBJ2-1, with TRBD2 identical over 10 bases. Losses at the gene ends were 7 bases for V and 4 bases for J; bases not matched to a gene: 7. The CDR3 loop spans 15 amino acids. Germline values: CDR1 SNHLY, CDR2 FYNNEI.

The gene calls are TRBV9 and TRBJ2-5, with D perhaps matching TRBD2 (6 bases). This CDR3 contains 16 residues. Germline assignment: CDR1 SGDLS and CDR2 YYNGEE. V lost 3 bases, J lost 0 bases, and 15 bases lay in between. Written as DNA, the CDR3 is TGTGCCAGCAGCGCTGGCGCGGGGACGAACCAAGAGACCCAGTACTTC. This sequence encodes CASSAGAGTNQETQYF. Full variable domain (missing parts from reference TRBV9 and TRBJ2-5): DSGVTQTPKHLITATGQRVTLRCSPRSGDLSVYWYQQSLDQGLQFLIQYYNGEERAKGNILERFSAQQFPDLHSELNLSSLELGDSALYFCASSAGAGTNQETQYFGPGTRLLVL.

The V and J genes are TRBV7-2 and TRBJ1-5; possibly TRBD1 for D (5 bases). The CDR3 extends over 15 amino acids. Looked up from germline, CDR1 is SGHTA and CDR2 is FQGNSA. The V and J ends lost 1 base and 6 bases respectively, with 13 bases between them. CDR3 in amino acids: CASSLGARESQPQHF. In nucleotides, the CDR3 is TGTGCCAGCAGCTTAGGGGCCAGGGAGTCTCAGCCCCAGCATTTT.

This clone appeared once. The chain has TRBV6-5 and TRBJ2-7; tentatively, D is TRBD1 or TRBD2 (5 bases each). The CDR3 is 13 residues long. Germline loops: CDR1 MNHEY, CDR2 SVGAGI. The ends were cut back, 2 bases at V and 6 bases at J, with 11 bases in the middle. The CDR3 region is CASSYRDDREQYF. CDR3 coding DNA: TGTGCCAGCAGTTACCGGGACGACCGCGAGCAGTACTTC.

J is TRBJ2-1 and V is TRBV21-1; the DNA was not used to check the table's D call, TRBD1. TRBV21-1 is listed as a pseudogene. This CDR3 has 18 residues. CDR3 nucleotide sequence: TGTGCCAGCAGCATGAGCCTTCGATTGGACAGGCAGAACAATGAGCAGTTCTTC. Translation: CASSMSLRLDRQNNEQFF.